Below are 29 T cell receptor beta chains sequenced from a single sample in a study of technical replicates of blood from a few donors. Clones were sequenced by immunoSEQ multiplex PCR, and TCRdb holds only the in-frame ones, with some missing. Of about 74,000 clones in the sample, more than 90% were seen once. Sequencing was performed on T cells isolated from PBMCs. All receptors derive from a human donor in good health.

V usage is TRBV4-1 and J usage is TRBJ2-3; 12 bases map to TRBD2. CDR3 length: 20 amino acids. Germline V CDR1 and CDR2: MGHRA, YSYEKL. The trim removed 0 bases at V and 4 bases at J, leaving 14 bases unmatched. CDR3 nucleotide sequence: TGCGCCAGCAGCCAAGAGGGGCTAGCGGGAGGGCCCACGCGATCAGATACGCAGTATTTT. Its translation: CASSQEGLAGGPTRSDTQYF.

The chain couples TRBV4-2 to TRBJ2-1, with TRBD1 matching over 7 bases. CDR1 is LGHNA, CDR2 YNFKEQ, per germline. V lost 2 bases, J lost 7 bases, and 14 bases stayed unmatched. The CDR3 is made up of 17 amino acids. The CDR3: CASSQLDGLRGPNEQFF. The CDR3 bases are TGTGCCAGCAGCCAACTGGACGGGCTTAGGGGGCCTAATGAGCAGTTCTTC.

The rearrangement uses TRBV5-1 and TRBJ1-2; TRBD1 agrees at 7 bases. This CDR3 contains 14 residues. Trimming took 2 bases from V and 6 from J; bases not matched to a gene: 7. The germline V gene encodes CDR1 SGHRS and CDR2 YFSETQ. Here the CDR3 DNA reads TGCGCCAGCAGCTTTGGACAGGCAGACCATGGCTACACCTTC. Translated: CASSFGQADHGYTF.

This rearrangement joins TRBV7-2 to TRBJ2-7; 10 bases map to TRBD2. The germline V gene encodes CDR1 SGHTA and CDR2 FQGNSA. The CDR3 is 16 amino acids. The V segment lost 2 bases and the J segment 3 bases; nucleotides outside the gene matches: 7. CDR3 nucleotides: TGTGCCAGCAGCTTATTGGGGGCTAGCGGGAGCTACGAGCAGTACTTC. Translated, it gives CASSLLGASGSYEQYF.

The V call is TRBV5-1, the J call TRBJ1-1, with a weak D call TRBD1 (5 bases). This CDR3 has 16 residues. CDR1 and CDR2 (germline): SGHRS, YFSETQ. V was cut by 4 bases and J by 4 bases, with 20 bases left in between. The CDR3 sequence: CASSAAVRGGSTEAFF. The CDR3 DNA follows: TGCGCCAGCAGCGCGGCGGTAAGGGGAGGGAGCACTGAAGCTTTCTTT.

This chain connects TRBV6-5 to TRBJ2-1, with 11 bases matching TRBD2. V gave up 1 base and J gave up 8 bases; unmatched junction bases: 4. Per germline, CDR1 MNHEY and CDR2 SVGAGI. This CDR3 comprises 15 residues. The CDR3 nucleotides read TGTGCCAGCAGTTACTTAGCGGGAGGGCTGGATGAGCAGTTCTTC. It translates to CASSYLAGGLDEQFF.

The rearrangement links TRBV7-2 to TRBJ2-1, with D possibly matching TRBD2 (5 bases). In germline, CDR1 is SGHTA, CDR2 FQGNSA. V lost 4 bases, J lost 9 bases, and 7 bases lay in between. The CDR3 is 11 residues long. The CDR3 region has the DNA TGTGCCAGCAGCTCTAGCATTGAGCAGTTCTTC. It codes for CASSSSIEQFF.

This chain links TRBV19 with TRBJ1-5; D might be TRBD1 (6 bases). The V and J ends lost 7 bases and 8 bases respectively, with 15 bases between them. Germline CDR1 and CDR2: LNHDA and SQIVND (reference sequence). The CDR3 extends over 13 amino acids. CDR3 in amino acids: CASTYQGLKPQHF. As DNA, the CDR3 is TGTGCCAGTACATATCAGGGGCTAAAGCCCCAGCATTTT.

V is TRBV6-5 and J is TRBJ2-5, with 10 bases aligning to TRBD1. The J call is doubtful: the DNA matches TRBJ2-7 better. CDR1 and CDR2 from the germline V gene are MNHEY and SVGAGI. The CDR3 totals 16 residues. The CDR3: CASSYSGTGAHYEQYF. Here the CDR3 DNA reads TGTGCCAGCAGTTACTCGGGGACAGGGGCGCACTACGAGCAGTACTTC.

The J gene is TRBJ1-1, the V gene TRBV27; no reliable D call. Germline CDR1 is MNHEY and CDR2 is SMNVEV (reference sequence). V was clipped by 0 bases and J by 6 bases, with 14 bases between them. CDR3 size: 15 residues. This CDR3 is CASSLSRDPRAEAFF. The CDR3 DNA reads as TGTGCCAGCAGTTTATCGAGGGATCCACGGGCTGAAGCTTTCTTT.

The chain couples TRBV28 to TRBJ2-7; D may be TRBD1 (6 bases). V lost 7 bases to trimming and J lost 5 bases, with 15 bases between them. CDR1 and CDR2 (germline): MDHEN, SYDVKM. The CDR3 loop spans 13 amino acids. CDR3 amino acids: CASTGRGFDEQYF. CDR3 DNA: TGTGCCAGCACAGGCAGGGGTTTTGACGAGCAGTACTTC.

This clone was seen just once. V is TRBV6-4 and J is TRBJ2-5; 11 positions match TRBD2. Trimming removed 2 bases from V and 1 base from J; junction bases left unmatched: 0. The CDR3 covers 15 residues. Germline V gene sequence: CDR1 MRHNA, CDR2 SNTAGT. The CDR3 sequence: CASSDGTSGQETQYF. The DNA for the CDR3 is TGTGCCAGCAGTGACGGGACTAGCGGCCAAGAGACCCAGTACTTC.

This clone was detected once. The chain combines TRBV2 with TRBJ2-1; 10 nucleotides match TRBD2. This CDR3 contains 18 residues. From germline, CDR1 is SNHLY and CDR2 FYNNEI. V trimming: 5 bases; J trimming: 4 bases; junction bases outside the gene matches: 14. CDR3 sequence reads: CASSPWGPLAGQYNEQFF. CDR3 coding DNA: TGTGCCAGCAGTCCTTGGGGCCCACTAGCGGGACAATACAATGAGCAGTTCTTC.

The rearrangement links TRBV13 to TRBJ2-7, with TRBD2 matching over 8 bases. The CDR3 extends over 14 amino acids. The junction had 5 bases not matched to a gene; V was cut back by 1 base and J by 6 bases. Germline assignment: CDR1 PRHDT and CDR2 FYEKMQ (reference sequence). DNA for the CDR3: TGTGCCAGCAGCTTAGCGACTAGCGTGTTCGAGCAGTACTTC. It codes for CASSLATSVFEQYF. The entire variable domain, with the rest obtained from reference TRBV13 and TRBJ2-7, is as follows: AAGVIQSPRHLIKEKRETATLKCYPIPRHDTVYWYQQGPGQDPQFLISFYEKMQSDKGSIPDRFSAQQFSDYHSELNMSSLELGDSALYFCASSLATSVFEQYFGPGTRLTVT.

This clone appeared a single time. CDR3: CASRGNRGGGTDTQYF. The CDR3 nucleotides read TGTGCCAGCAGAGGAAACAGGGGCGGGGGCACAGATACGCAGTATTTT. J is TRBJ2-3 and V is TRBV28; D perhaps matches TRBD1 (7 bases). V was trimmed by 6 bases and J by 1 base, leaving 17 bases between them. This CDR3 has 16 amino acids. The germline CDR1 and CDR2 sequences are MDHEN and SYDVKM.

The CDR3 protein is CASSYSGRGYEQYF. CDR3 nucleotide sequence: TGTGCCAGCAGCTACAGCGGGAGAGGGTACGAGCAGTACTTC. This chain joins TRBV5-5 and TRBJ2-7, with 8 bases matching TRBD2. The CDR3 runs 14 residues. V lost 3 bases, J lost 4 bases, and 6 bases stayed unmatched. Germline V gives CDR1 SGHKS, CDR2 YYEKEE (reference sequence).

The table lists this clone with a count of one. This chain connects TRBV4-1 to TRBJ2-3; the match to TRBD1 covers 7 bases. J gave up 2 bases and V 2 bases, and 7 bases lay outside the gene matches. Looked up from germline, CDR1 is MGHRA and CDR2 is YSYEKL. This CDR3 has 16 residues. In DNA form, the CDR3 reads TGCGCCAGCAGCCAATTAGGGGGCGGACCCACAGATACGCAGTATTTT. Translated: CASSQLGGGPTDTQYF.

This clone was found once. The V gene is TRBV2, the J gene TRBJ2-1, with D possibly TRBD1 on 5 matching bases. The germline CDR1 and CDR2 sequences are SNHLY and FYNNEI. The CDR3 extends over 14 amino acids. Trimming removed 6 bases from V and 0 bases from J, with 9 bases in between. The CDR3 is CASSREYSYNEQFF. Written as DNA, the CDR3 is TGTGCCAGCAGCAGGGAATACTCCTACAATGAGCAGTTCTTC.

The V call is TRBV9, the J call TRBJ2-7; 7 bases match TRBD1. V lost 4 bases and J lost 5; bases outside the gene matches: 12. The V gene's germline CDR1 is SGDLS and CDR2 YYNGEE. The CDR3 has 15 amino acids. CDR3 region: CASSLRQGISHEQYF. CDR3 coding DNA: TGTGCCAGCAGCTTAAGACAGGGTATAAGCCACGAGCAGTACTTC.

V is TRBV30 and J is TRBJ1-2, with 8 bases that match TRBD1. The junction had 7 bases not matched to a gene; V was cut back by 2 bases and J by 8 bases. Germline CDR1 reads GTSNPN; CDR2 reads SVGIG (reference sequence). The CDR3 contains 13 residues. The CDR3 protein is CAWSSRTGLGYTF. CDR3 in DNA: TGTGCCTGGAGTTCTAGGACAGGGCTGGGCTACACCTTC.

The CDR3: CASSLARTGELFF. The CDR3 DNA sequence: TGTGCCAGCAGCTTAGCCAGAACCGGGGAGCTGTTTTTT. This chain joins TRBV7-6 and TRBJ2-2, with D unclear. CDR3 length: 13 amino acids. Trimming removed 0 bases at V and 5 bases at J, with 4 bases between. In germline, CDR1 is SGHVS, CDR2 FNYEAQ.

The chain employs TRBV7-9 and TRBJ2-7; 7 nucleotides align to TRBD1. Trimming took 5 bases from V and 5 from J; bases not matched to a gene: 3. The CDR3 is 12 amino acids. Germline V CDR1 and CDR2: SEHNR, FQNEAQ (reference sequence). Here the CDR3 DNA reads TGTGCCAGCAGCCAAACAGGGGACGAGCAGTACTTC. It yields the protein CASSQTGDEQYF.

This sequence joins TRBV10-3 and TRBJ2-1; weak D call: TRBD1 (5 bases). The CDR3 is 14 residues long. Germline lookup yields CDR1 ENHRY and CDR2 SYGVKD. The V and J ends lost 2 bases and 7 bases respectively, with 12 bases between them. CDR3 nucleotides: TGTGCCATCAGTGAGGGATTTAAGGGGAATGAGCAGTTCTTC. Translated: CAISEGFKGNEQFF.

The V gene is TRBV28, the J gene TRBJ1-2; tentative D call: TRBD1 (5 bases). The germline gives CDR1 MDHEN, CDR2 SYDVKM. V was trimmed by 8 bases and J by 4 bases, leaving 14 bases between them. The CDR3 sequence is 13 residues long. CDR3 nucleotide sequence: TGTGCCAGCGGGGATGGACACCTCTATGGCTACACCTTC. Translating it yields CASGDGHLYGYTF.

This chain links TRBV6-5 with TRBJ2-2; 7 bases fit TRBD1. Germline V lookup: CDR1 MNHEY, CDR2 SVGAGI. V shed 0 bases and J 9 bases; nucleotides not matched to a gene: 4. The length of the CDR3 is 14 residues. For the CDR3, the DNA is TGTGCCAGCAGTTACTCGGGGACAGACCGGGAGCTGTTTTTT. Residues: CASSYSGTDRELFF.

The chain recombines TRBV30 with TRBJ1-1, with 7 bases identical to TRBD1. CDR3 length: 16 amino acids. J was trimmed by 3 bases and V by 0 bases; bases with no gene match: 10. CDR1 is GTSNPN, CDR2 SVGIG, per germline (reference sequence). The CDR3 DNA follows: TGTGCCTGGAGTGTACTGAGGGACAGTGGATACACTGAAGCTTTCTTT. Encoded protein: CAWSVLRDSGYTEAFF. The full variable domain, rest sourced from reference TRBV30 and TRBJ1-1, is SQTIHQWPATLVQPVGSPLSLECTVEGTSNPNLYWYRQAAGRGLQLLFYSVGIGQISSEVPQNLSASRPQDRQFILSSKKLLLSDSGFYLCAWSVLRDSGYTEAFFGQGTRLTVV.

This chain links TRBV4-3 with TRBJ2-5, with 10 bases that match TRBD2. This CDR3 has 15 residues. CDR1 and CDR2 from the germline V gene are LGHNA and YSLEER. Trimming cost V 3 bases and J 0 bases; bases outside gene matches: 1. This chain's CDR3 is CASSHGLADQETQYF. The CDR3 bases are TGCGCCAGCAGCCACGGACTAGCGGACCAAGAGACCCAGTACTTC.

The CDR3 coding sequence is TGCGCCAGCAGCCACCGTCTAGATCGTGGCACAGATACGCAGTATTTT. This encodes CASSHRLDRGTDTQYF. The chain employs TRBV4-3 and TRBJ2-3, with D hard to call. The CDR3 is 16 residues long. Germline CDR1 LGHNA, CDR2 YSLEER. Trimming cost V 3 bases and J 1 base, with 14 bases left between them.

The chain carries TRBV5-1 and TRBJ2-7; TRBD1 might be the D (7 bases). The V gene lost 4 bases and the J gene lost 3 bases, with 17 bases spanning the gap. The CDR3 loop spans 15 amino acids. Germline V gene lookup returns CDR1 SGHRS and CDR2 YFSETQ. The CDR3 here is CASSPEGASLYEQYF. The CDR3 region has the DNA TGCGCCAGCAGCCCGGAGGGGGCCAGTCTCTACGAGCAGTACTTC.